The clone carrying this T cell receptor (beta chain) was seen only a few times. This specimen belongs to a study of regulatory T cells in long-lasting Graves disease. The V end was cut by 1 base, the J end by 4 bases, with 8 bases between. CDR3 length: 14 residues. CDR1 is SGHVS and CDR2 is FQNEAQ in the germline V gene. The authors built TCR beta libraries using iRepertoire HTBI primers and Arm-PCR of CDR3 regions. One entry per CDR3 protein results from TCRdb running MiXCR on the multiplex PCR reads. The sample records about 440,000 distinct CDR3 sequences, around 15% being singletons. The time point: newly diagnosed GD, antithyroid drugs for less than 3 months. From RNA extracted from PBMCs, the TCR library was made. This same sample was also part of a study on T cells in Graves' hyperthyroidism and ophthalmopathy.

V and J are TRBV7-8 and TRBJ1-5; D remains ambiguous. This sample comprised peripheral blood mononuclear cells (PBMCs), obtained at new diagnosis, from a patient treated with antithyroid drugs. The clonotype originates from a woman aged 25 to 39 with Graves disease. The CDR3 is CASSLGAQNQPQHF. The CDR3 nucleotides are TGTGCCAGCAGCTTAGGTGCGCAAAATCAGCCCCAGCATTTT.